This T cell receptor (beta chain) was captured in a study of cytotoxic CD8 clonotypes in ibrutinib-treated CLL. Per the germline V gene, CDR1 is DFQATT and CDR2 is SNEGSKA (reference sequence). V was shortened by 6 bases and J by 4 bases, with 8 bases between the two germline ends. The CDR3 consists of 11 residues. Sequencing was performed with immunoSEQ multiplex PCR; in TCRdb, only in-frame clones are kept and a portion is missing. The table lists roughly 250,000 clones, 70% of them singletons. Sequenced material: PBMCs, taken after 24 months of ibrutinib treatment. The TCR sequence derives from a human donor with chronic lymphocytic leukemia. The genes are TRBV20-1 and TRBJ2-3; D gene ambiguous. CDR3 in amino acids: CSAHGPDTQYF. The CDR3 DNA follows: TGCAGTGCCCACGGCCCAGATACGCAGTATTTT.